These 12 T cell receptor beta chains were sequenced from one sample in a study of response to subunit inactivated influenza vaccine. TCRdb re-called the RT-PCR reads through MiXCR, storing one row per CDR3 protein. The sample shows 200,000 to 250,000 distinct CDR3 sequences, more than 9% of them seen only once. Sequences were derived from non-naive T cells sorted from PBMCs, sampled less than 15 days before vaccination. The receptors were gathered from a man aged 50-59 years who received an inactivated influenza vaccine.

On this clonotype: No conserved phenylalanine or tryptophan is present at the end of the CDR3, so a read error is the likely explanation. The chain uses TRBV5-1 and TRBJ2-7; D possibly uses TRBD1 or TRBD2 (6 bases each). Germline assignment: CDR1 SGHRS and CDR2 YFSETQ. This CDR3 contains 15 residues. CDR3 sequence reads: CVSSLVPGAGYEQYL. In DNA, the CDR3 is TGCGTCAGCAGCTTGGTACCGGGGGCTGGCTACGAGCAGTACCTC.

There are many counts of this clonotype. This CDR3 reads CASKIRGHNQPQHF. The CDR3 DNA is TGTGCCAGCAAAATCAGGGGACACAATCAGCCCCAGCATTTT. J is TRBJ1-5 and V is TRBV12-3 or TRBV12-4; D is possibly TRBD1 (6 bases). Trimming cost V 7 bases and J 3 bases, with 13 bases left between them. The CDR3 totals 14 residues.

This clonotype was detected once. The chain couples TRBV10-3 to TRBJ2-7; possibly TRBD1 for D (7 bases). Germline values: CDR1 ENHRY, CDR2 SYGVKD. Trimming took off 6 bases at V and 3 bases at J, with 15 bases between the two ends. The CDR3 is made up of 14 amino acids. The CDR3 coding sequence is TGTGCCATCAGAACGCGACAGGGACTCTACGAGCAGTACTTC. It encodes CAIRTRQGLYEQYF.

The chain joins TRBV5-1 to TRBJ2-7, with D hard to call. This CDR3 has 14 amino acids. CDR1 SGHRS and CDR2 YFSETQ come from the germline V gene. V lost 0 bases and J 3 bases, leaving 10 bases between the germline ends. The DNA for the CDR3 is TGCGCCAGCAGCTTGGACCCACGGCACTACGAGCAGTACTTC. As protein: CASSLDPRHYEQYF.

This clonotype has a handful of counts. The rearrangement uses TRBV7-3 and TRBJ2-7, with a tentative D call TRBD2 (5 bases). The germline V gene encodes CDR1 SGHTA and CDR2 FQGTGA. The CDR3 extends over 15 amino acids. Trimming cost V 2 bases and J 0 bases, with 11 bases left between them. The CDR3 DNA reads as TGTGCCAGCAGCTTATATTTAGGGAGCTCCTACGAGCAGTACTTC. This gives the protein CASSLYLGSSYEQYF.

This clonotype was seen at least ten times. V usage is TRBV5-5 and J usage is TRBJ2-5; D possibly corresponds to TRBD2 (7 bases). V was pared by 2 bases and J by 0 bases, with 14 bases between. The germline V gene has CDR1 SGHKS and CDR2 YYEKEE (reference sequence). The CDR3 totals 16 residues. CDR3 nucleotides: TGTGCCAGCAGCTTTTGGGGGGGGGCCCACCAAGAGACCCAGTACTTC. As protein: CASSFWGGAHQETQYF.

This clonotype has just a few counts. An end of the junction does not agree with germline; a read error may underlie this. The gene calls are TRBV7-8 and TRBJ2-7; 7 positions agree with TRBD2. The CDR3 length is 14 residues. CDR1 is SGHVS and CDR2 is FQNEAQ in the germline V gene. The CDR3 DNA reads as TGTACCAGCAGCCGACTAGCTATCTCCTACGAGCAGTACTTC. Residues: CTSSRLAISYEQYF.

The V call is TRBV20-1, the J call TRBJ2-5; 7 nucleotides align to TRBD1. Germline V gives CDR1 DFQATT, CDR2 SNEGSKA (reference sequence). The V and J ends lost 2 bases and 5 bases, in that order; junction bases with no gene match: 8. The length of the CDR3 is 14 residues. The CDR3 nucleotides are TGCAGTGCTAGACATACAGGGGCACGGGAGACCCAGTACTTC. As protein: CSARHTGARETQYF.

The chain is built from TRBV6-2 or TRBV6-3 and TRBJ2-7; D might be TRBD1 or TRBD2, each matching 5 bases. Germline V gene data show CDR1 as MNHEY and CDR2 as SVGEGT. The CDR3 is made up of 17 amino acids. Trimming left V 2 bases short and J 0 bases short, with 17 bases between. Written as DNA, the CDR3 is TGTGCCAGCAGTTACACCCTCGGGACCTCAATCTCCTACGAGCAGTACTTC. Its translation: CASSYTLGTSISYEQYF.

CDR3 residues: CASSVVAARPNEQFF. The CDR3 nucleotides read TGTGCCAGCAGCGTAGTGGCGGCTCGACCCAATGAGCAGTTCTTC. The chain has TRBV9 and TRBJ2-1; no clear D gene. There are 15 residues in the CDR3. Deletions cut 0 bases from V and 6 bases from J, with 13 bases between. CDR1 is SGDLS, CDR2 YYNGEE, per germline.

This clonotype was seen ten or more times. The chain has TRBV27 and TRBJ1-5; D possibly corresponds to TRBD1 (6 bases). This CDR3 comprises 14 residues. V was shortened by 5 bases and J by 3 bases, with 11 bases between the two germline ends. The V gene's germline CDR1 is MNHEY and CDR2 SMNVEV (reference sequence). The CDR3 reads CASSRGQYNQPQHF. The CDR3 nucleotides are TGTGCCAGCAGTCGTGGACAGTACAATCAGCCCCAGCATTTT.

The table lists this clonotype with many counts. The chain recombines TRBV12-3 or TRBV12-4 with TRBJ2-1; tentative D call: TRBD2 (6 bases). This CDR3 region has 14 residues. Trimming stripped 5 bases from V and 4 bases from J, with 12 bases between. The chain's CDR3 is CASSQIAAYNEQFF. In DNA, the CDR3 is TGTGCCAGCAGTCAAATAGCGGCGTACAATGAGCAGTTCTTC.